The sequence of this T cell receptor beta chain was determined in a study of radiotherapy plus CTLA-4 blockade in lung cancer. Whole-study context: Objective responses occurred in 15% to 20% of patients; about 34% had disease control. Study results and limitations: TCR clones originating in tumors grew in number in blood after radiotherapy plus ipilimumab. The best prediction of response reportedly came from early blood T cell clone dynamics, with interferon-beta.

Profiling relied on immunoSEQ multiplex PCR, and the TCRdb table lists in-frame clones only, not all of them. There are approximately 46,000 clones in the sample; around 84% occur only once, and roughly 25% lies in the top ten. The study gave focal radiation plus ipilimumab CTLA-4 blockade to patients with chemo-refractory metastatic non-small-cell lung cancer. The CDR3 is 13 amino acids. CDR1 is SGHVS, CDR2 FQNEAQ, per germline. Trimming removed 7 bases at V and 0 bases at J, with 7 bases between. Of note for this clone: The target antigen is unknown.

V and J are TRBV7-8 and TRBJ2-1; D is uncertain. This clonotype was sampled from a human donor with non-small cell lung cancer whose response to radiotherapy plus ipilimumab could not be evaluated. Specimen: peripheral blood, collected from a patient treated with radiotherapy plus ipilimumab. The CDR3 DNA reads TGTGCCAGCAACTCCTACTCCTACAATGAGCAGTTCTTC. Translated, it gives CASNSYSYNEQFF.